Listed below are T cell receptor beta chains from one sample, sequenced in a study of T cell clones after liver transplantation. The assay was immunoSEQ multiplex PCR, and TCRdb's table has in-frame clones only and misses some. The repertoire holds 20,000 to 25,000 clones, with approximately 95% as singletons. Sequencing was performed on CD8+ T cells from blood, taken around 25 months after liver transplant. These receptors originate from a human patient who received a liver transplant. Some T cells could come from the graft donor. The CDR3 runs from the conserved cysteine through the conserved F or W. A D gene is named only where the DNA matches it firmly. Size is omitted from some rows. Given values are once, few, many or a class for expanded clones.

. . TRBJ2-2 TRBV7-3 TGTGCCAGCAGCCTGGGACAAACGAACACCGGGGAGCTGTTTTTT CASSLGQTNTGELFF
. TRBD1 TRBJ1-5 TRBV2 TGTGCCAGCACCGTTGGACAGGGCCAAGGGCCCCAGCATTTT CASTVGQGQGPQHF
. . TRBJ1-3 TRBV2 TGTGCCAGCTGGATGGGAAACACCATATATTTT CASWMGNTIYF
. . TRBJ2-5 TRBV7-9 TGTGCCAGCAGCTCTTTTGTAGGGTTAGAGACCCAGTACTTC CASSSFVGLETQYF
. TRBD2 TRBJ2-5 TRBV7-9 TGTGCCAGCAGCGATAGCGGGAGATTGGGAGAGACCCAGTACTTC CASSDSGRLGETQYF
. . TRBJ2-7 TRBV27 TGTGCCAGCAGTTTTGCAGGGACCTACGAGCAGTACTTC CASSFAGTYEQYF
. . TRBJ2-7 TRBV29-1 TGCAGCGTTTCCGGACCCAAACGGGAGCAGTACTTC CSVSGPKREQYF
. TRBD1 TRBJ2-7 TRBV6-1 TGTGCCAGCAGTGGGGGACAGGAGCAGTACTTC CASSGGQEQYF
. . TRBJ1-1 TRBV11-2 TGTGCCACCAGCGATGGAGGGGGAAGGAACACTGAAGCTTTCTTT CATSDGGGRNTEAFF
once . TRBJ2-3 TRBV13 TGTGCCAGCAGCTTATTGGGGGGAGACACAGATACGCAGTATTTT CASSLLGGDTDTQYF
. . TRBJ2-7 TRBV21-1 TGTGCCAGCAGCAAATGGCTTGTTGCGCTCTACGAGCAGTACTTC CASSKWLVALYEQYF
. . TRBJ2-3 TRBV11-3 TGTGCCAGCAGCACCCCGGACGGCACAGATACGCAGTATTTT CASSTPDGTDTQYF
. . TRBJ2-1 TRBV6-9 TGTGCCAGCGGTAGGTCTAGCCTAGTCAATGAGCAGTTCTTC CASGRSSLVNEQFF
. . TRBJ1-1 TRBV19 TGTGCCAGTAGTATGGGGATCCTTCGTTCTAAGACGAACACTGAAGCTTTCTTT CASSMGILRSKTNTEAFF
once TRBD1 TRBJ1-4 TRBV29-1 TGCAGCGTTGAACGGGACAGAGGGAGGGGAAAACTGTTTTTT CSVERDRGRGKLFF
. TRBD2 TRBJ2-3 TRBV29-1 TGCAGCGTTGACTCCCGGGGGGGCACAGATACGCAGTATTTT CSVDSRGGTDTQYF
. . TRBJ1-1 TRBV9 TGTGCCAGCAGCGTACCTGGTGAGAATGAAGCTTTCTTT CASSVPGENEAFF
. . TRBJ2-5 TRBV7-9 TGTGCCAGCAGCGGGACCCTAGAAGGGAAGACCCAGTACTTC CASSGTLEGKTQYF
. . TRBJ1-1 TRBV2 TGTGCCAGCAGTGGCAGGTCGGGTGCTTTCTTT CASSGRSGAFF